Below, 13 T cell receptor beta chains from the same sample are listed, as sequenced in a study of cytotoxic CD8 clonotypes in ibrutinib-treated CLL. TCRdb's copy holds only in-frame clones and misses some; the assay was immunoSEQ multiplex PCR. The data hold under 45,000 clones, with roughly 65% observed a single time. The sequencing here drew on PBMCs, taken at disease progression, from a patient treated with ibrutinib. These TCRs come from a human donor with chronic lymphocytic leukemia.

The chain recombines TRBV13 with TRBJ2-5; D is possibly TRBD1 (7 bases). The length of the CDR3 is 15 residues. Germline CDR1 PRHDT, CDR2 FYEKMQ (reference sequence). Trimming pared 1 base from V and 2 bases from J, leaving 11 bases between. The CDR3 spells CASSLAAGQQETQYF. CDR3 nucleotides: TGTGCCAGCAGCTTAGCCGCGGGACAGCAAGAGACCCAGTACTTC.

This sequence joins TRBV5-6 and TRBJ1-4, with 7 positions matching TRBD1. This CDR3 spans 14 amino acids. Trimming cost V 1 base and J 8 bases; bases outside gene matches: 5. Looked up from germline, CDR1 is SGHDT and CDR2 is YYEEEE. In DNA, the CDR3 is TGTGCCAGCAGCTTGACAGGGGCGCGGGAAAAACTGTTTTTT. Protein: CASSLTGAREKLFF.

The V gene is TRBV9, the J gene TRBJ2-7; 7 bases are a match to TRBD2. The CDR3 sequence is 15 residues long. V lost 1 base to trimming and J lost 4 bases; unmatched junction nucleotides: 8. Germline V gene lookup returns CDR1 SGDLS and CDR2 YYNGEE. The CDR3: CASSVLAGAVYEQYF. The CDR3 DNA reads as TGTGCCAGCAGCGTATTGGCGGGAGCCGTTTACGAGCAGTACTTC.

The gene calls are TRBV7-2 and TRBJ1-4; D call uncertain. Trimming took off 5 bases at V and 7 bases at J, with 14 bases between the two ends. CDR1 is SGHTA, CDR2 FQGNSA, per germline. This CDR3 region has 14 residues. The DNA for the CDR3 is TGTGCCAGCAGCCAGGACCCCAACTCTGAAAAACTGTTTTTT. Its protein product is CASSQDPNSEKLFF.

J is TRBJ2-7 and V is TRBV4-1, with D unresolved. Germline V gene sequence: CDR1 MGHRA, CDR2 YSYEKL. This CDR3 is 13 amino acids long. Trimming cost V 1 base and J 3 bases, with 7 bases left between them. The CDR3 region is CASSQVRGYEQYF. The CDR3 DNA reads TGCGCCAGCAGCCAAGTACGAGGCTACGAGCAGTACTTC.

This clone has a count of ten or more. This chain connects TRBV27 to TRBJ2-6, with 10 bases aligning to TRBD1. This CDR3 comprises 17 residues. The trim removed 5 bases at V and 2 bases at J, leaving 6 bases unmatched. Germline V CDR1 and CDR2: MNHEY, SMNVEV (reference sequence). The DNA of the CDR3 is TGTGCCAGCAGTCCCGGGGGACAGGGGACTGGGGCCAACGTCCTGACTTTC. This encodes CASSPGGQGTGANVLTF. Full variable domain (missing parts from reference TRBV27 and TRBJ2-6): EAQVTQNPRYLITVTGKKLTVTCSQNMNHEYMSWYRQDPGLGLRQIYYSMNVEVTDKGDVPEGYKVSRKEKRNFPLILESPSPNQTSLYFCASSPGGQGTGANVLTFGAGSRLTVL.

J is TRBJ1-1 and V is TRBV6-1; 7 nucleotides align to TRBD1. From germline, CDR1 is MNHNS and CDR2 SASEGT. Trimming cost V 3 bases and J 2 bases; bases outside gene matches: 6. The CDR3 sequence is 15 residues long. For the CDR3, the DNA is TGTGCCAGCAGTGATCCGGGACAGATCAACACTGAAGCTTTCTTT. This encodes CASSDPGQINTEAFF.

The chain uses TRBV29-1 and TRBJ2-3, with a possible D match to TRBD2 (6 bases). Trimming removed 7 bases from V and 2 bases from J, with 16 bases in between. The CDR3 totals 14 residues. The germline CDR1 and CDR2 sequences are SQVTM and ANQGSEA. CDR3 nucleotide sequence: TGCAGCGGAGAACTACCGGACTACACAGATACGCAGTATTTT. Translating it yields CSGELPDYTDTQYF.

The rearrangement joins TRBV27 to TRBJ2-3; 8 bases are shared with TRBD2. Trimming at V came to 4 bases and at J to 5 bases, leaving 14 bases not matched to a gene. CDR3 length: 17 amino acids. Germline V lookup: CDR1 MNHEY, CDR2 SMNVEV (reference sequence). In DNA, the CDR3 is TGTGCCAGCAGTTCAGCGACCGAGACTAGCGTAATAGATACGCAGTATTTT. Its protein product is CASSSATETSVIDTQYF.

The V and J genes are TRBV7-2 and TRBJ2-7, with 9 positions matching TRBD1. CDR1 and CDR2 (germline): SGHTA, FQGNSA. The CDR3 runs 15 residues. V shed 3 bases, J shed 5 bases, and the junction held 8 bases outside the gene matches. CDR3 residues: CASSLGDRDFNEQYF. In nucleotides, the CDR3 is TGTGCCAGCAGCTTGGGGGACAGGGATTTCAACGAGCAGTACTTC.

This clone has only a few counts. V gene TRBV10-1 combines with J gene TRBJ1-3, with D unresolved. This CDR3 has 13 residues. V gave up 4 bases and J gave up 7 bases, with 11 bases separating them. The germline V gene has CDR1 WNHNN and CDR2 SYGVQD (reference sequence). Here the CDR3 DNA reads TGCGCCAGCAGTGGTTCATTTGGGAACACCATATATTTT. As protein: CASSGSFGNTIYF.

V and J are TRBV2 and TRBJ2-1; 8 bases agree with TRBD2. The CDR3 spans 15 residues. The trim removed 11 bases at V and 1 base at J, leaving 10 bases unmatched. The V gene's germline CDR1 is SNHLY and CDR2 FYNNEI. Here the CDR3 DNA reads TGTGCCTCCCACTACCAGCGGGGGTCCTACAATGAGCAGTTCTTC. It specifies CASHYQRGSYNEQFF.

The genes are TRBV5-4 and TRBJ1-2; no clear D. Trimming cost V 0 bases and J 8 bases, with 14 bases left between them. CDR1 and CDR2 from the germline V gene are SGHNT and YYREEE (reference sequence). This CDR3 has 14 amino acids. The DNA for the CDR3 is TGTGCCAGCAGCTTGGACCGCCAAACTCCCGGCTACACCTTC. It translates to CASSLDRQTPGYTF.